The rows below give T cell receptor beta chains drawn from one sample of a study of cytotoxic CD8 clonotypes in ibrutinib-treated CLL. Libraries were prepared by immunoSEQ multiplex PCR; TCRdb keeps only in-frame clonotypes and omits some of them. The table lists approximately 24,000 clones, 55% to 70% of them singletons, with about 51% in the top ten. Source: PBMCs, taken at disease progression, from a patient treated with ibrutinib. The source of these receptors is a human donor with chronic lymphocytic leukemia. The CDR3 runs from the conserved cysteine through the conserved F or W. D genes are given only for firm matches. Expanded clones are given a class, and other clones once, few, many or no size at all.

length,V,D,size,J,CDR3,DNA
12,TRBV29-1,-,many,TRBJ1-3,CSVGGTGNTIYF,TGCAGCGTTGGGGGAACTGGAAACACCATATATTTT
15,TRBV30,TRBD1,-,TRBJ1-5,CAWSPGTAKYQPQHF,TGTGCCTGGAGTCCCGGGACAGCGAAGTATCAGCCCCAGCATTTT
18,TRBV5-1,TRBD2,-,TRBJ2-3,CASSAPRGQRGGTDTQYF,TGCGCCAGCAGTGCGCCCCGGGGTCAGCGGGGGGGCACAGATACGCAGTATTTT
19,TRBV4-1,-,-,TRBJ2-1,CASSQEGGAVGASYNEQFF,TGCGCCAGCAGCCAAGAAGGCGGAGCCGTTGGGGCCTCCTACAATGAGCAGTTCTTC
15,TRBV29-1,TRBD1,-,TRBJ1-1,CSVDSPDRENTEAFF,TGCAGCGTTGATTCCCCGGACAGGGAGAACACTGAAGCTTTCTTT
15,TRBV27,-,-,TRBJ1-5,CASSPGWGIDQPQHF,TGTGCCAGCAGTCCCGGGTGGGGAATCGATCAGCCCCAGCATTTT
15,TRBV12-5,TRBD1,few,TRBJ2-1,CASVLTGQGYNEQFF,TGTGCTAGTGTTTTGACGGGACAGGGCTACAATGAGCAGTTCTTC
15,TRBV5-1,-,-,TRBJ1-3,CASSSSHLMGNTIYF,TGCGCCAGCAGCTCCTCGCACTTAATGGGAAACACCATATATTTT
15,TRBV4-1,TRBD1,-,TRBJ2-2,CASSPGQGMAGELFF,TGCGCCAGCAGCCCAGGACAGGGGATGGCCGGGGAGCTGTTTTTT
14,TRBV7-7,-,-,TRBJ2-2,CASSLAGDDGELFF,TGTGCCAGCAGCTTAGCAGGGGACGACGGGGAGCTGTTTTTT
13,TRBV2,-,-,TRBJ1-2,CASSEAKVAGYTF,TGTGCCAGCAGTGAAGCAAAAGTTGCGGGCTACACCTTC
12,TRBV21-1,-,-,TRBJ2-5,CASSPGQETQYF,TGTGCCAGCAGTCCGGGGCAAGAGACCCAGTACTTC
14,TRBV4-3,-,-,TRBJ2-7,CASSQEGLAYEQYF,TGCGCCAGCAGCCAAGAAGGCCTCGCCTACGAGCAGTACTTC
19,TRBV7-3,TRBD1,once,TRBJ1-5,CASSLTLGQGKYRNQPQHF,TGTGCCAGCAGCTTAACCCTAGGACAGGGAAAATATCGGAATCAGCCCCAGCATTTT
16,TRBV10-2,TRBD2,-,TRBJ2-3,CASSESWLAGTDTQYF,TGCGCCAGCAGTGAGTCGTGGCTAGCGGGCACAGATACGCAGTATTTT
15,TRBV7-2,TRBD2,-,TRBJ2-5,CASSLGGYPQETQYF,TGTGCCAGCAGCCTGGGAGGGTATCCTCAAGAGACCCAGTACTTC
15,TRBV10-2,-,-,TRBJ2-1,CASRDRGSRVNEQFF,TGCGCCAGCAGAGATCGGGGGAGCCGAGTGAATGAGCAGTTCTTC
16,TRBV11-2,-,-,TRBJ2-7,CASSFFSSTGSYEQYF,TGTGCCAGCAGCTTTTTCTCCTCGACAGGTTCTTACGAGCAGTACTTC
15,TRBV6-5,TRBD1,-,TRBJ2-2,CASSSYTGAGGELFF,TGTGCCAGCAGTTCCTATACAGGGGCGGGCGGGGAGCTGTTTTTT
15,TRBV11-2,-,few,TRBJ2-7,CASSLDRGGSAEQYF,TGTGCCAGCAGCTTAGATCGAGGAGGGTCGGCCGAGCAGTACTTC
16,TRBV4-1,TRBD2,-,TRBJ2-5,CASSQDQRGGRETQYF,TGCGCCAGCAGCCAAGACCAGCGGGGGGGCCGGGAGACCCAGTACTTC
13,TRBV30,-,-,TRBJ1-1,CAWTTGTNTEAFF,TGTGCCTGGACAACGGGCACGAACACTGAAGCTTTCTTT
15,TRBV9,-,-,TRBJ1-3,CASSVEGRSGNTIYF,TGTGCCAGCAGCGTAGAGGGGCGCTCTGGAAACACCATATATTTT
12,TRBV7-9,-,many,TRBJ1-2,CASSLAELPYTF,TGTGCCAGCAGCTTAGCAGAGCTCCCCTACACCTTC
15,TRBV4-1,-,-,TRBJ1-2,CASSQGGGPNYGYTF,TGCGCCAGCAGCCAAGGGGGGGGTCCTAACTATGGCTACACCTTC
15,TRBV5-1,-,once,TRBJ2-7,CASSLYYAEPSEQYF,TGCGCCAGCAGCTTATATTATGCAGAGCCCTCCGAGCAGTACTTC
17,TRBV5-6,TRBD2,-,TRBJ2-3,CASSPTTSGGARDTQYF,TGTGCCAGCAGCCCAACCACTAGCGGGGGAGCCAGGGATACGCAGTATTTT
14,TRBV5-1,TRBD2,-,TRBJ2-7,CASSPGSGGSEQYF,TGCGCCAGCAGCCCCGGGTCGGGGGGGAGCGAGCAGTACTTC
16,TRBV10-2,TRBD1,-,TRBJ1-5,CASSESGTAGGQPQHF,TGCGCCAGCAGTGAGTCGGGGACAGCCGGGGGCCAGCCCCAGCATTTT
13,TRBV13,-,few,TRBJ2-7,CASSSTRINEQYF,TGTGCCAGCAGCTCCACCCGAATCAACGAGCAGTACTTC
13,TRBV27,-,-,TRBJ1-5,CASSYYSNQPQHF,TGTGCCAGCAGTTACTATAGCAATCAGCCCCAGCATTTT
15,TRBV4-3,-,-,TRBJ2-7,CASSQEWSVAYEQYF,TGCGCCAGCAGCCAAGAGTGGTCAGTAGCCTACGAGCAGTACTTC
13,TRBV27,-,-,TRBJ2-1,CASSLSTNNEQFF,TGTGCCAGCAGTTTATCAACAAACAATGAGCAGTTCTTC
15,TRBV5-1,-,-,TRBJ2-6,CASSLTGLVGNVLTF,TGCGCCAGCAGCTTGACTGGCCTGGTGGGCAACGTCCTGACTTTC
15,TRBV27,TRBD1,few,TRBJ2-1,CASRITGGAYNEQFF,TGTGCCAGCAGGATAACAGGGGGAGCTTACAATGAGCAGTTCTTC
14,TRBV6-1,-,-,TRBJ2-2,CASSEWAATGELFF,TGTGCCAGCAGTGAGTGGGCGGCCACCGGGGAGCTGTTTTTT
15,TRBV7-2,-,-,TRBJ2-3,CASSLVLAGTDTQYF,TGTGCCAGCAGCTTAGTTTTAGCAGGCACAGATACGCAGTATTTT
14,TRBV6-5,-,once,TRBJ2-3,CASRRGGGTDTQYF,TGTGCCAGCAGGAGGGGGGGAGGCACAGATACGCAGTATTTT
14,TRBV30,-,-,TRBJ1-1,CAWSGRGTNTEAFF,TGTGCCTGGAGTGGCAGGGGAACGAACACTGAAGCTTTCTTT